These 16 T cell receptor beta chains were all obtained from the same sample, sequenced in a study of T cell responses to AZD1222 COVID-19 vaccine. The method was immunoSEQ multiplex PCR; TCRdb's version includes in-frame clones alone and lacks a portion of them. Among about 120,000 clones listed, 86% were seen once. The source material was peripheral blood, sampled 28 days after the second AZD1222 dose. The receptors were sampled from an adult who received the AZD1222 COVID-19 vaccine.

The V and J genes are TRBV18 and TRBJ1-3; 8 nucleotides agree with TRBD1. Per the germline V gene, CDR1 is KGHSH and CDR2 is LQKENI. The V gene end was trimmed by 1 base and the J gene end by 0 bases; junction bases not matched to a gene: 11. This CDR3 comprises 19 residues. DNA for the CDR3: TGTGCCAGCTCACCACTTAGTATCCGACAGGGGCCCTCTGGAAACACCATATATTTT. Amino acid sequence: CASSPLSIRQGPSGNTIYF.

The chain employs TRBV19 and TRBJ1-5, with D tentatively TRBD1 (5 bases). CDR1 and CDR2 (germline): LNHDA, SQIVND (reference sequence). V lost 5 bases and J lost 2, with 13 bases in between. This CDR3 comprises 15 residues. The CDR3: CASSRQGGGNQPQHF. CDR3 sequence (DNA): TGTGCCAGTAGTCGCCAGGGAGGAGGCAATCAGCCCCAGCATTTT.

In the case of this clone: This same CDR3 is encoded by further DNA sequences in the sample. The gene calls are TRBV11-3 and TRBJ2-7, with 8 positions matching TRBD1. CDR1 and CDR2 (germline): SGHNT, YENEEA. The V gene end was trimmed by 1 base and the J gene end by 1 base; junction bases not matched to a gene: 3. CDR3 length: 15 residues. The CDR3 protein is CASSLGGTGSYEQYF. The CDR3 bases are TGTGCCAGCAGCTTAGGGGGGACAGGATCCTACGAGCAGTACTTC. Full variable domain (missing parts from reference TRBV11-3 and TRBJ2-7): EAGVVQSPRYKIIEKKQPVAFWCNPISGHNTLYWYLQNLGQGPELLIRYENEEAVDDSQLPKDRFSAERLKGVDSTLKIQPAELGDSAVYLCASSLGGTGSYEQYFGPGTRLTVT.

The chain employs TRBV19 and TRBJ2-7; 7 positions agree with TRBD1. Trimming took 6 bases from V and 3 from J; bases not matched to a gene: 5. Germline V CDR1 and CDR2: LNHDA, SQIVND (reference sequence). This CDR3 region has 13 residues. CDR3 amino acids: CASSRDSNYEQYF. The CDR3 DNA sequence: TGTGCCAGTAGCCGGGACAGCAACTACGAGCAGTACTTC.

This chain connects TRBV28 to TRBJ1-1; weak D call: TRBD1 (5 bases). In germline, CDR1 is MDHEN, CDR2 SYDVKM. V was shortened by 7 bases and J by 8 bases, with 11 bases between the two germline ends. The CDR3 sequence is 11 residues long. The CDR3: CASIVGTEAFF. Here the CDR3 DNA reads TGTGCCAGCATCGTCGGGACGGAAGCTTTCTTT.

Comment on this clone: Other DNA sequences in the sample encode the same CDR3. The V and J genes are TRBV2 and TRBJ1-5; D is undetermined. From germline, CDR1 is SNHLY and CDR2 FYNNEI. The CDR3 extends over 13 amino acids. V shed 4 bases and J shed 4 bases, with 8 bases lying between them. In DNA form, the CDR3 reads TGTGCCAGCAGTGGACGGGAGAATCAGCCCCAGCATTTT. It encodes CASSGRENQPQHF.

The chain employs TRBV4-3 and TRBJ1-2, with D possibly being TRBD1 (6 bases). Per germline, CDR1 LGHNA and CDR2 YSLEER. Trimming stripped 0 bases from V and 4 bases from J, with 12 bases between. The CDR3 extends over 15 amino acids. The CDR3 DNA reads as TGCGCCAGCAGCCAAGATCCGGGGGCAGGCTATGGCTACACCTTC. This gives the protein CASSQDPGAGYGYTF.

The chain recombines TRBV5-4 with TRBJ1-5; D gene ambiguous. The germline V gene has CDR1 SGHNT and CDR2 YYREEE (reference sequence). Trimming took 0 bases from V and 2 from J, leaving 3 bases between them. CDR3 length: 13 amino acids. The CDR3 loop reads CASSLAGNQPQHF. The CDR3 DNA reads TGTGCCAGCAGCTTGGCAGGCAATCAGCCCCAGCATTTT.

This chain joins TRBV5-6 and TRBJ1-2, with TRBD1 matching over 10 bases. Trimming took 4 bases from V and 0 from J; bases not matched to a gene: 3. The V gene's germline CDR1 is SGHDT and CDR2 YYEEEE. The CDR3 covers 15 residues. CDR3 loop: CASSPDRGANYGYTF. DNA for the CDR3: TGTGCCAGCAGCCCGGACAGGGGGGCTAACTATGGCTACACCTTC.

V usage is TRBV7-2 and J usage is TRBJ2-7; 9 bases agree with TRBD2. J gave up 3 bases and V 5 bases, and 5 bases lay outside the gene matches. From germline, CDR1 is SGHTA and CDR2 FQGNSA. This CDR3 comprises 14 residues. CDR3 protein: CASSLQRGVYEQYF. The CDR3 coding sequence is TGTGCCAGCAGCCTCCAGCGGGGGGTCTACGAGCAGTACTTC.

The V call is TRBV11-3, the J call TRBJ2-4, with 7 nucleotides matching TRBD1. With V trimmed by 5 bases and J by 6 bases, 7 bases remained unmatched. CDR3 length: 14 residues. Germline V CDR1 and CDR2: SGHNT, YENEEA. The CDR3 DNA reads as TGTGCCAGCAGCCGGGACAGCAGCATAAACATTCAGTACTTC. Translating gives CASSRDSSINIQYF.

CDR3 coding DNA: TGTGCCAGCAGCTACCCGGGATTCTCTGGAAACACCATATATTTT. Residues: CASSYPGFSGNTIYF. This rearrangement joins TRBV7-2 to TRBJ1-3, with no clear D. The germline V and J ends were trimmed by 4 bases and 0 bases, with 10 bases remaining between them. The germline gives CDR1 SGHTA, CDR2 FQGNSA. The CDR3 length is 15 residues.

This chain uses TRBV19 with TRBJ2-7; the match to TRBD1 covers 8 bases. CDR3 length equals 14 residues. The germline gives CDR1 LNHDA, CDR2 SQIVND (reference sequence). Germline trimming cut 5 bases from V and 3 bases from J; bases unmatched to any gene: 6. CDR3: CASSARTGLYEQYF. CDR3 coding DNA: TGTGCCAGTAGTGCCCGGACAGGGCTCTACGAGCAGTACTTC. The full variable domain, in which reference TRBV19 and TRBJ2-7 provide the parts outside the CDR3, is DGGITQSPKYLFRKEGQNVTLSCEQNLNHDAMYWYRQDPGQGLRLIYYSQIVNDFQKGDIAEGYSVSREKKESFPLTVTSAQKNPTAFYLCASSARTGLYEQYFGPGTRLTVT.

This chain connects TRBV10-3 to TRBJ1-4; D perhaps matches TRBD1 (6 bases). The V gene's germline CDR1 is ENHRY and CDR2 SYGVKD. Trimming shortened V by 0 bases and J by 5 bases, and 10 bases separated the two germline ends. This CDR3 contains 15 residues. In DNA, the CDR3 is TGTGCCATCAGTGAGTCGGACAGAAGCAATGAAAAACTGTTTTTT. This encodes CAISESDRSNEKLFF.

The chain uses TRBV5-1 and TRBJ2-7; D gene uncertain. Germline CDR1 is SGHRS and CDR2 is YFSETQ. The CDR3 sequence is 12 residues long. V lost 0 bases, J lost 5 bases, and 6 bases lay in between. The CDR3 loop reads CASSLEFHEQYF. CDR3 nucleotide sequence: TGCGCCAGCAGCTTGGAGTTCCACGAGCAGTACTTC.

V and J are TRBV7-2 and TRBJ1-5; 7 nucleotides align to TRBD1. The V gene's germline CDR1 is SGHTA and CDR2 FQGNSA. This CDR3 spans 16 amino acids. The junction had 11 bases not matched to a gene; V was cut back by 5 bases and J by 4 bases. CDR3 region: CASSLGTAEGNQPQHF. The DNA for the CDR3 is TGTGCCAGCAGCCTCGGGACAGCCGAAGGTAATCAGCCCCAGCATTTT.